This is a list of T cell receptor beta chains from one sample in a study of radiotherapy plus CTLA-4 blockade in lung cancer. The table came from immunoSEQ multiplex PCR; TCRdb's copy has only in-frame clones and leaves some out. Found here are 60,000 to 75,000 clones, more than 70% of them singletons; the top ten hold 15% to 20%. Specimen: peripheral blood, collected from a patient treated with radiotherapy plus ipilimumab. The receptors originated from a human donor with non-small cell lung cancer whose response to radiotherapy plus ipilimumab could not be evaluated. Some clones in this sample may be carry-over from other donors' samples. Each CDR3 is given with its conserved first and last residue. Fields, in order: V gene, D gene, J gene, clone size, CDR3 DNA, CDR3 protein. A D gene is named only where the DNA matches it firmly. A clone size is listed for some rows: how often the clone was seen (once, few, many), or a class if it is expanded.

v_gene: TRBV27
d_gene: NA
j_gene: TRBJ2-2
abundance: NA
CDR3nt: TGTGCCAGCAGTTCGGACGGGAGAAACACCGGGGAGCTGTTTTTT
CDR3aa: CASSSDGRNTGELFF

v_gene: TRBV5-1
d_gene: NA
j_gene: TRBJ2-3
abundance: NA
CDR3nt: TGCGCCAGCTCAAGGGCGGGGCCGGGGGATACGCAGTATTTT
CDR3aa: CASSRAGPGDTQYF

v_gene: TRBV6-1
d_gene: TRBD1
j_gene: TRBJ1-4
abundance: NA
CDR3nt: TGTGCCAGCAGTGATACAGGGGTAAATGAAAAACTGTTTTTT
CDR3aa: CASSDTGVNEKLFF

v_gene: TRBV27
d_gene: NA
j_gene: TRBJ1-1
abundance: NA
CDR3nt: TGTGCCAGCAGTAGTGTTCGGTGGGGGCAGGCTTTCTTT
CDR3aa: CASSSVRWGQAFF

v_gene: TRBV4-1
d_gene: TRBD2
j_gene: TRBJ2-7
abundance: NA
CDR3nt: TGCGCCAGCAGCCAAGGAGCGGGGGGGTACGAGCAGTACTTC
CDR3aa: CASSQGAGGYEQYF

v_gene: TRBV4-2
d_gene: TRBD2
j_gene: TRBJ2-2
abundance: NA
CDR3nt: TGTGCCAGCAAAAAGGATCTAGCGGGGGGCCTGAACACCCGGGAGCTGTTTTTT
CDR3aa: CASKKDLAGGLNTRELFF

v_gene: TRBV14
d_gene: NA
j_gene: TRBJ1-6
abundance: NA
CDR3nt: TGTGCCAGCAGCCAGATCGACAGCGTTCCATATAATTCACCCCTCCACTTT
CDR3aa: CASSQIDSVPYNSPLHF

v_gene: TRBV5-1
d_gene: NA
j_gene: TRBJ1-6
abundance: once
CDR3nt: TGCGCCAGCAGCTTGGTAACCCCGCAAACAAATTCACCCCTCCACTTT
CDR3aa: CASSLVTPQTNSPLHF

v_gene: TRBV2
d_gene: NA
j_gene: TRBJ2-7
abundance: NA
CDR3nt: TGTGCCAGCTCGCAGGACACGTACTACGAGCAGTACTTC
CDR3aa: CASSQDTYYEQYF

v_gene: TRBV30
d_gene: NA
j_gene: TRBJ1-5
abundance: NA
CDR3nt: TGTGCCTGGAGTAACGGGAATAGCAATCAGCCCCAGCATTTT
CDR3aa: CAWSNGNSNQPQHF

v_gene: TRBV6-1
d_gene: NA
j_gene: TRBJ2-2
abundance: NA
CDR3nt: TGTGCCAGCAGTATCCGGACAGCGAACACCGGGGAGCTGTTTTTT
CDR3aa: CASSIRTANTGELFF

v_gene: TRBV9
d_gene: TRBD1
j_gene: TRBJ1-6
abundance: NA
CDR3nt: TGTGCCAGCAGCCCAGGGGGACAGGGGGCTAATTCACCCCTCCACTTT
CDR3aa: CASSPGGQGANSPLHF

v_gene: TRBV5-1
d_gene: TRBD1
j_gene: TRBJ2-3
abundance: NA
CDR3nt: TGCGCCAGCAGCCCCGACAGGGGTGGCTCAGATACGCAGTATTTT
CDR3aa: CASSPDRGGSDTQYF

v_gene: TRBV27
d_gene: TRBD2
j_gene: TRBJ2-7
abundance: NA
CDR3nt: TGTGCCAGCAGTAGACTAGCGGGGGGCTACGAGCAGTACTTC
CDR3aa: CASSRLAGGYEQYF

v_gene: TRBV20-1
d_gene: NA
j_gene: TRBJ2-5
abundance: few
CDR3nt: TGCAGTGCTAAAGACGGGGAGACCCAGTACTTC
CDR3aa: CSAKDGETQYF

v_gene: TRBV6-1
d_gene: TRBD1
j_gene: TRBJ2-1
abundance: NA
CDR3nt: TGTGCCAGCAGTGACCGGGACAGGGGGAGTAATGAGCAGTTCTTC
CDR3aa: CASSDRDRGSNEQFF

v_gene: TRBV7-9
d_gene: TRBD1
j_gene: TRBJ1-6
abundance: NA
CDR3nt: TGTGCCAGCAGCTTAGAAGGTGGGACAGCAAATTCACCCCTCCACTTT
CDR3aa: CASSLEGGTANSPLHF

v_gene: TRBV9
d_gene: TRBD1
j_gene: TRBJ1-1
abundance: NA
CDR3nt: TGTGCCAGCAGCGTAGTATCGGACAGGGAGACTGAAGCTTTCTTT
CDR3aa: CASSVVSDRETEAFF

v_gene: TRBV4-1
d_gene: TRBD1
j_gene: TRBJ1-6
abundance: NA
CDR3nt: TGCGCCAGCAGCCAAAAAGAGGGACAGGACCCCTATAATTCACCCCTCCACTTT
CDR3aa: CASSQKEGQDPYNSPLHF

v_gene: TRBV28
d_gene: TRBD1
j_gene: TRBJ2-2
abundance: NA
CDR3nt: TGTGCCAGCAGTCCCCGGGACAGGGTTGTCGGGGAGCTGTTTTTT
CDR3aa: CASSPRDRVVGELFF

v_gene: TRBV7-2
d_gene: NA
j_gene: TRBJ1-1
abundance: NA
CDR3nt: TGTGCCAGCAGCTTGTCCCGGCAGGGGATCACTGAAGCTTTCTTT
CDR3aa: CASSLSRQGITEAFF

v_gene: TRBV4-3
d_gene: TRBD1
j_gene: TRBJ1-1
abundance: NA
CDR3nt: TGCGCCAGCAGCCCGACAGGGCCTGGGGACACTGAAGCTTTCTTT
CDR3aa: CASSPTGPGDTEAFF

v_gene: TRBV5-1
d_gene: NA
j_gene: TRBJ1-1
abundance: NA
CDR3nt: TGCGCCAGCAGCACAAAGGGACTCAACACTGAAGCTTTCTTT
CDR3aa: CASSTKGLNTEAFF

v_gene: TRBV2
d_gene: TRBD1
j_gene: TRBJ1-5
abundance: NA
CDR3nt: TGTGCCAGCAGTATCGACAGGGGGTATCAGCCCCAGCATTTT
CDR3aa: CASSIDRGYQPQHF

v_gene: TRBV7-2
d_gene: NA
j_gene: TRBJ1-2
abundance: NA
CDR3nt: TGTGCCAGCAGCTTAGCGCAGGGTCCTAACTATGGCTACACCTTC
CDR3aa: CASSLAQGPNYGYTF

v_gene: TRBV5-1
d_gene: NA
j_gene: TRBJ2-1
abundance: few
CDR3nt: TGCGCCAGCAGCGCCGGACAGTACAATGAGCAGTTCTTC
CDR3aa: CASSAGQYNEQFF

v_gene: TRBV5-6
d_gene: NA
j_gene: TRBJ1-2
abundance: NA
CDR3nt: TGTGCCAGCAGCTATTGGTCCCCGGGACTCTATGGCTACACCTTC
CDR3aa: CASSYWSPGLYGYTF

v_gene: TRBV19
d_gene: NA
j_gene: TRBJ1-5
abundance: NA
CDR3nt: TGTGCCAGTAGTACGACAGCGTATAGCAATCAGCCCCAGCATTTT
CDR3aa: CASSTTAYSNQPQHF